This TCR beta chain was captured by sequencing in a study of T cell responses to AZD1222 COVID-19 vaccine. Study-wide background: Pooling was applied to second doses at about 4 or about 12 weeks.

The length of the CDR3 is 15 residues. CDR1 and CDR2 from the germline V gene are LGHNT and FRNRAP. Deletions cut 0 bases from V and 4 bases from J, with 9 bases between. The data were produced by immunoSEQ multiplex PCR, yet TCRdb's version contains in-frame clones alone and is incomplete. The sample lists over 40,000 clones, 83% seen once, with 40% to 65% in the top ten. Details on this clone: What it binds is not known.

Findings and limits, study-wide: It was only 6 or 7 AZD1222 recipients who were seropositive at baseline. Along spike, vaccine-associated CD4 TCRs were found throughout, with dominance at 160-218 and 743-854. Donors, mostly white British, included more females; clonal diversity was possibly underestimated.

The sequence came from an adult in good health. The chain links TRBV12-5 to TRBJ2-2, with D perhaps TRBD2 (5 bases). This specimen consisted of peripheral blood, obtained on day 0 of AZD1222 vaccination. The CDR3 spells CASGLVAAVTGELFF. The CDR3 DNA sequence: TGTGCTAGTGGTTTGGTAGCGGCCGTCACCGGGGAGCTGTTTTTT.